The 10 T cell receptor beta chains below come from one sample, sequenced in a study of graft-versus-host responses after intestinal transplantation. Measured with immunoSEQ multiplex PCR; TCRdb has only the in-frame clones, and not every one. The table lists over 100,000 clones, 80% to 95% of them singletons. Their antigens are not known. The source material was unstimulated CD4+ T cells sorted from spleen or lymph node cells, sampled before intestinal transplant. These receptors were obtained from a human donor who received an intestinal transplant.

In this sample, this clone turned up a few times. This sample includes further DNA sequences coding for the same CDR3. The rearrangement uses TRBV5-1 and TRBJ1-2; TRBD1 might be the D (5 bases). Germline-derived CDR1 and CDR2 are SGHRS and YFSETQ. This CDR3 has 11 residues. The V and J ends lost 0 bases and 8 bases respectively, with 5 bases between them. CDR3 region: CASSLGGGYTF. The CDR3, as DNA: TGCGCCAGCAGCTTGGGGGGCGGCTACACCTTC.

This chain links TRBV7-6 with TRBJ1-2; D unresolved. The CDR3 totals 14 residues. Trimming stripped 3 bases from V and 2 bases from J, with 10 bases between. Germline assignment: CDR1 SGHVS and CDR2 FNYEAQ. This chain's CDR3 is CASSFQLGNYGYTF. CDR3 DNA: TGTGCCAGCAGCTTCCAACTGGGGAACTATGGCTACACCTTC.

This clone appeared once. The chain uses TRBV7-9 and TRBJ1-1; D possibly corresponds to TRBD1 (6 bases). The CDR3 is 14 amino acids. V lost 11 bases and J 0 bases, leaving 16 bases between the germline ends. From germline, CDR1 is SEHNR and CDR2 FQNEAQ (reference sequence). In nucleotides, the CDR3 is TGTGCCGGGGGGGGCCGGAACATGAACACTGAAGCTTTCTTT. It codes for CAGGGRNMNTEAFF.

The CDR3, as DNA: TGTGCCAGCACTCTGGGACAGGGGGGGTTCGGCTATGGCTACACCTTC. As protein: CASTLGQGGFGYGYTF. V is TRBV2 and J is TRBJ1-2; 11 bases align to TRBD1. After removal of 7 bases from V and 4 bases from J, the junction contained 11 bases not matched to a gene. The length of the CDR3 is 16 residues. Germline V gene data show CDR1 as SNHLY and CDR2 as FYNNEI.

The chain employs TRBV11-2 and TRBJ2-5; D not resolved. The V end was cut by 1 base, the J end by 2 bases, with 5 bases between. Germline V gene lookup returns CDR1 SGHAT and CDR2 FQNNGV. The CDR3 is 13 amino acids. The CDR3 DNA is TGTGCCAGCAGCTTAGGGCCTCAAGAGACCCAGTACTTC. It specifies CASSLGPQETQYF. The full variable domain, rest sourced from reference TRBV11-2 and TRBJ2-5, is EAGVAQSPRYKIIEKRQSVAFWCNPISGHATLYWYQQILGQGPKLLIQFQNNGVVDDSQLPKDRFSAERLKGVDSTLKIQPAKLEDSAVYLCASSLGPQETQYFGPGTRLLVL.

The sample holds one count of this clone. This chain connects TRBV6-1 to TRBJ1-2; 7 bases fit TRBD1. The trim removed 7 bases at V and 0 bases at J, leaving 5 bases unmatched. This CDR3 comprises 14 residues. Germline CDR1 is MNHNS and CDR2 is SASEGT. CDR3 in amino acids: CASMPGGSNYGYTF. For the CDR3, the DNA is TGTGCCAGCATGCCAGGGGGATCTAACTATGGCTACACCTTC.

The rearrangement links TRBV11-2 to TRBJ2-1; 9 nucleotides align to TRBD1. This CDR3 contains 15 residues. After removal of 1 base from V and 6 bases from J, the junction contained 4 bases not matched to a gene. Per germline, CDR1 SGHAT and CDR2 FQNNGV. As DNA, the CDR3 is TGTGCCAGCAGCTTAGCCAGACAGGGGGGCAATGAGCAGTTCTTC. This sequence encodes CASSLARQGGNEQFF.

This chain links TRBV2 with TRBJ2-5, with a tentative D call TRBD1 (5 bases). V was shortened by 6 bases and J by 0 bases, with 5 bases between the two germline ends. The germline V gene encodes CDR1 SNHLY and CDR2 FYNNEI. The CDR3 contains 12 residues. CDR3 coding DNA: TGTGCCAGCAGGGACAACCAAGAGACCCAGTACTTC. As protein: CASRDNQETQYF.

The V gene is TRBV11-2, the J gene TRBJ2-4; D gene uncertain. This CDR3 is built from 16 residues. The germline CDR1 and CDR2 sequences are SGHAT and FQNNGV. The ends were cut back, 1 base at V and 3 bases at J, with 13 bases in the middle. The CDR3 nucleotides read TGTGCCAGCAGCTTAGGATCGAGTTGGTACAAAAACATTCAGTACTTC. It encodes CASSLGSSWYKNIQYF.

The rearrangement uses TRBV30 and TRBJ2-2; a possible D gene is TRBD2 (5 bases). V shed 1 base and J shed 6 bases, with 12 bases lying between them. Germline-derived CDR1 and CDR2 are GTSNPN and SVGIG (reference sequence). The CDR3 totals 14 residues. The CDR3 sequence is CAWSGLANPGELFF. The CDR3 DNA reads TGTGCCTGGAGTGGGCTAGCAAATCCCGGGGAGCTGTTTTTT.